This T cell receptor beta chain appears in the sequencing data of a study of T cells in localized non-small cell lung cancer (dated by TCRdb to 2018 to 2021). Describing the broader study: T cell repertoires of 236 early-stage NSCLC patients were analyzed, with tumors being compared against uninvolved tumor-adjacent lungs. The cohort consisted of under 300 treatment-naive NSCLC patients whose localized lung tumors had been resected. A mean age of 66.3 years was recorded for the NSCLC patients, of whom approximately 130 were male and 95 to 110 were female. On the study overall, not on this receptor specifically: Higher T cell density in blood was associated with longer overall survival, whereas higher clonality in adjacent lung was associated with shorter survival. Uninvolved tumor-adjacent lung showed the highest T cell clonality, higher than tumor, which suggests more focused antigenic responses in the uninvolved tumor-adjacent lung. Of the top 100 tumor clones, a median of roughly 56 were detected in paired uninvolved adjacent lung; over 25 were also among that lung's top 100. Because multi-region tumor sequencing was not done, intratumor heterogeneity could not be ruled out. Because of the exploratory design, TCR variables were selected using unadjusted p-values without false-discovery rate correction.

At diagnosis, peripheral blood, uninvolved tumor-adjacent lung and tumor were collected and were preserved as a mix of fresh-frozen and FFPE material. For TCR repertoire profiling, the blood samples were analyzed as peripheral blood mononuclear cells. At the junction V is shortened by 4 bases and J by 4 bases, with 13 bases in between. From the cysteine up to the phenylalanine, the CDR3 has a length of 14 residues. CDR3 DNA only is kept here, 42 bases in frame from base 1. Sequences KGHSH (CDR1) and LQKENI (CDR2) are obtained from the germline V gene. Turning to this clone: Its target antigen remains unknown. No qualities accompany the bases; no much larger clone lies one base away.

The immunoSEQ Assay was used to sequence TCR beta CDR3 regions from DNA. The authors' pipeline ran thus. T cell density was computed as TCR beta template counts normalized to usable DNA estimated by amplifying housekeeping genes. Richness was estimated using the preseqR package, with extrapolation to 400,000 templates for PBMC samples and to 120,000 templates for tissue samples. Clonality was calculated as one minus Pielou's evenness. Tissue-enriched TCRs were identified through differential abundance testing performed on productive amino-acid clonotypes, with a minimum total count of 5 and an alpha of 0.1. The Jaccard Index and the Morisita Overlap Index were used to measure how much the repertoires overlapped between compartments. GLIPH clustered TCR beta CDR3s with public tetramer-defined viral CDR3s; viral motifs required at least three viral sequences plus V-gene enrichment. TCRdb took over this immuneACCESS table, retaining in-frame rearrangements with V and J assigned. Such tables are incomplete; in checked studies, under half of the missing clones stem from an unresolved V gene, and the remainder is unexplained. V, J and clone size are taken as reported in that table, and D and trimming were inferred from the DNA itself. In this sample the table shows 55,000 to 75,000 clones, approximately 87% of which occur a single time. Of the sample, 21% is held by the ten largest clones.

This specimen was peripheral blood, taken before any cancer treatment. The V and J segments used are TRBV18 and TRBJ2-5, with no confident D gene call. The TCR was taken from a male donor older than 55 with stage III squamous cell lung carcinoma. The CDR3 region has the sequence CASSQQGLGETQYF. The DNA is as follows: TGTGCCAGCTCACAGCAAGGTTTGGGAGAGACCCAGTACTTC. The full variable domain, with segments outside the CDR3 supplied by the reference TRBV18 and TRBJ2-5 proteins, appears as NAGVMQNPRHLVRRRGQEARLRCSPMKGHSHVYWYRQLPEEGLKFMVYLQKENIIDESGMPKERFSAEFPKEGPSILRIQQVVRGDSAAYFCASSQQGLGETQYFGPGTRLLVL.